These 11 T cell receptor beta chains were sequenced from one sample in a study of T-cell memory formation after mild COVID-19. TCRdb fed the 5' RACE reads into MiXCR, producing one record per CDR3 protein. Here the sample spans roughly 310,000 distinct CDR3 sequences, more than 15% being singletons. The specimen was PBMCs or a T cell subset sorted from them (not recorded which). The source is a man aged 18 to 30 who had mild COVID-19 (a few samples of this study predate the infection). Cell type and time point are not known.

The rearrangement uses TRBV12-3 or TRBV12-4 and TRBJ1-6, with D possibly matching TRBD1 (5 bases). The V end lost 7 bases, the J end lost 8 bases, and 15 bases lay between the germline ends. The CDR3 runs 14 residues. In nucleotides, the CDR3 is TGTGCCAGCACCATGGGGGGGATCGATTCACCCCTCCACTTT. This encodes CASTMGGIDSPLHF.

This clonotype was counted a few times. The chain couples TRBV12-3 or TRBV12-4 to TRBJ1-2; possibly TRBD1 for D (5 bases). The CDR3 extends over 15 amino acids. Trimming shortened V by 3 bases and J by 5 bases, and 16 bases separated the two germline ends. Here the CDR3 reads CASSFRASLGYGYTF. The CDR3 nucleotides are TGTGCCAGCAGTTTCAGGGCATCCCTAGGATATGGCTACACCTTC.

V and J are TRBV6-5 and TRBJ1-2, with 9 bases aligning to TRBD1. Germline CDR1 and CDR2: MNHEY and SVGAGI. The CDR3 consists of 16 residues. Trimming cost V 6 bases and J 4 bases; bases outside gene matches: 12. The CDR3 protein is CASSPTGQGYGYGYTF. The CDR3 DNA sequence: TGTGCCAGCAGCCCGACCGGACAGGGGTACGGCTATGGCTACACCTTC.

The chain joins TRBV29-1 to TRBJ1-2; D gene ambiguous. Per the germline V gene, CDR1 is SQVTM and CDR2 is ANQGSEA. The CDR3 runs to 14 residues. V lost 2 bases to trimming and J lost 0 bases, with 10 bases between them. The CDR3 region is CSVEPRASNYGYTF. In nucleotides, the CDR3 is TGCAGCGTTGAACCCCGAGCGTCTAACTATGGCTACACCTTC.

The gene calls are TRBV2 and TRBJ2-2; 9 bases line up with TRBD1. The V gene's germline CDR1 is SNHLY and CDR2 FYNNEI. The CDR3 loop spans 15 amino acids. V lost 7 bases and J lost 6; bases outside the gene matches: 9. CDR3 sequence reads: CASTRTGGRSGELFF. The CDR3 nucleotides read TGTGCCAGCACCCGCACAGGGGGCAGATCCGGGGAGCTGTTTTTT. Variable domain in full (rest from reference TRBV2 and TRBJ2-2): EPEVTQTPSHQVTQMGQEVILRCVPISNHLYFYWYRQILGQKVEFLVSFYNNEISEKSEIFDDQFSVERPDGSNFTLKIRSTKLEDSAMYFCASTRTGGRSGELFFGEGSRLTVL.

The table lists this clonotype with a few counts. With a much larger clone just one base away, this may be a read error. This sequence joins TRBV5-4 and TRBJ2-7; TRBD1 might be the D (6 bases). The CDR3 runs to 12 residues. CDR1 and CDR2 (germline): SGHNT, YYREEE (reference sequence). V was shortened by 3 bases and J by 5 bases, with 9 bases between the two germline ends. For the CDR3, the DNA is TGTGCCAGCAGCTCGGACAGCCACGAGCAGTACTTC. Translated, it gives CASSSDSHEQYF. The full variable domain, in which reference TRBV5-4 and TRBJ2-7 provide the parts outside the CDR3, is ETGVTQSPTHLIKTRGQQVTLRCSSQSGHNTVSWYQQALGQGPQFIFQYYREEENGRGNFPPRFSGLQFPNYSSELNVNALELDDSALYLCASSSDSHEQYFGPGTRLTVT.

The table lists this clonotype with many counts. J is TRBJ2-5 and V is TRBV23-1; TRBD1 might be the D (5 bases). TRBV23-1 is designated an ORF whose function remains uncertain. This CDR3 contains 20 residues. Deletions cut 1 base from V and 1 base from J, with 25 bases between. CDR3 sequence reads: CASSQWLFTDSPQVQETQYF. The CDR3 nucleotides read TGCGCCAGCAGTCAATGGCTGTTTACAGACAGTCCCCAAGTCCAAGAGACCCAGTACTTC.

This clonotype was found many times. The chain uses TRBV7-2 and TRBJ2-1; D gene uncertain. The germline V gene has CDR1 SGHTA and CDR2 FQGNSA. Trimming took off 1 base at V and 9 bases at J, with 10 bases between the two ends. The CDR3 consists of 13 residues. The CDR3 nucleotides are TGTGCCAGCAGCTTAGGTAGGTTGGCTGAGCAGTTCTTC. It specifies CASSLGRLAEQFF.

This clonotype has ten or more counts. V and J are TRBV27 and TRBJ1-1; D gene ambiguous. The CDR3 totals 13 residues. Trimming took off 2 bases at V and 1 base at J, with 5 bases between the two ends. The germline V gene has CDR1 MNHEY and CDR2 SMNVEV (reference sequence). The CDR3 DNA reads TGTGCCAGCAGTTTAATGAAGAACACTGAAGCTTTCTTT. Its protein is CASSLMKNTEAFF.

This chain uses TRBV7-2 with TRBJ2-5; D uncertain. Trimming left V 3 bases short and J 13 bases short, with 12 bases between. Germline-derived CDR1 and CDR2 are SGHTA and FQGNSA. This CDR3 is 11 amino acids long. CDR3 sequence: CASSFGPRLYF. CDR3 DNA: TGTGCCAGCAGCTTCGGACCGCGCCTGTACTTC.

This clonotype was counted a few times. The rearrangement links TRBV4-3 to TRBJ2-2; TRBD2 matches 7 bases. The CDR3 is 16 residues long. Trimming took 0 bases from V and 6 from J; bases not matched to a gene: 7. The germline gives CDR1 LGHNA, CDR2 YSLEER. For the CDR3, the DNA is TGCGCCAGCAGCCAAGATCGGGACTATAGCGCCGGGGAGCTGTTTTTT. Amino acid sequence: CASSQDRDYSAGELFF.